This T cell receptor beta chain was captured in a study of regulatory T cells in long-lasting Graves disease. Time point specified: newly diagnosed GD, antithyroid drugs for less than 3 months. The TCR library was made from RNA that had been extracted from PBMCs in TRIzol. Germline CDR1 GTSNPN, CDR2 SVGIG (reference sequence). The CDR3 has 12 residues. For TCR beta, libraries came from iRepertoire HTBI primers and Arm-PCR of CDR3 regions. TCRdb analysed the multiplex PCR reads with MiXCR anew, one entry per CDR3 protein. In the table there are about 440,000 distinct CDR3 sequences, about 16% of which are singletons. On this clonotype itself: A junction boundary mismatches the germline segment, possibly from a read error.

This same sample was also part of a study on T cells in Graves' hyperthyroidism and ophthalmopathy.

Sample: peripheral blood mononuclear cells (PBMCs), taken at new diagnosis, from a patient treated with antithyroid drugs. This chain joins TRBV30 and TRBJ2-4; 9 positions match TRBD2. The receptor's source is a woman aged 25 to 39 with Graves disease. The CDR3 bases are TGTGCCTGGAGCCCCTCCCCGGGACTAGCCAACTTC. Its protein product is CAWSPSPGLANF.